This T cell receptor (beta chain) stems from a study of cytomegalovirus exposure and HLA in healthy donors. This clone was counted only a few times. Its antigen is not identified. Whole-study findings and limits: In vitro confirmation showed three CMV-associated chains to be CMV antigen specific. With DRB1 most and HLA-C fewest, TCR association rates differed between HLA loci in a later analysis.

This CDR3 is built from 13 residues. With 5 bases removed from V and 5 bases from J, the gap between germline ends came to 10 bases. Germline values: CDR1 LGHNT, CDR2 FRNRAP. The PCR employed 60 Vbeta primers together with 13 Jbeta primers. Produced via immunoSEQ multiplex PCR; TCRdb's table is partial and in-frame only. The sample lists roughly 200,000 clones; more than 65% were seen once. The TCR was taken from a girl under 18 in good health and CMV-seropositive. Sequenced material: PBMCs. The chain carries TRBV12-5 and TRBJ2-1; TRBD1 is a possible D gene (6 bases). The CDR3 is CASGLDRNNEQFF. The CDR3 DNA sequence: TGTGCTAGTGGTCTGGACAGAAACAATGAGCAGTTCTTC.